These T cell receptor beta chains were read from a single sample in a study of CD8+CD57+ T cells in acquired aplastic anemia. TCRdb itself ran the reads through MiXCR, one entry per CDR3 protein. The top ten hold around 9.7% of the sample, which has some 200,000 distinct CDR3 sequences, 40% to 50% seen once. What was sequenced was sorted CD4+, CD8+, or CD8+CD57+ T cells (not recorded which) from PBMCs. The receptors originated from a human donor with aplastic anemia. The conserved cysteine and the conserved F or W are not part of the CDR3 here. Each record gives: V gene, J gene, CDR3 protein.

v_call: TRBV5-1
j_call: TRBJ1-4
cdr3_aa: ASSFGQGALDQLF

v_call: TRBV9
j_call: TRBJ1-1
cdr3_aa: ASSVVLRGGRESEAF

v_call: TRBV2
j_call: TRBJ1-3
cdr3_aa: ASTRRGSGNTIY

v_call: TRBV19
j_call: TRBJ2-5
cdr3_aa: ASRPGLAGAGTQY

v_call: TRBV15
j_call: TRBJ1-1
cdr3_aa: ATSSLPDRGPEAF

v_call: TRBV5-5
j_call: TRBJ1-6
cdr3_aa: ASSFPGQPSNSPLH

v_call: TRBV7-9
j_call: TRBJ2-7
cdr3_aa: ASRADAREQY

v_call: TRBV20-1
j_call: TRBJ2-5
cdr3_aa: SAKRGAEGTQY

v_call: TRBV2
j_call: TRBJ2-7
cdr3_aa: ASSEQGYSYEQY

v_call: TRBV6-1
j_call: TRBJ1-6
cdr3_aa: ASSLGQGAVRAPLH

v_call: TRBV19
j_call: TRBJ2-1
cdr3_aa: ASSQSNSYNEQF

v_call: TRBV5-1
j_call: TRBJ1-1
cdr3_aa: ASSLPGGYTEAF

v_call: TRBV24-1
j_call: TRBJ2-7
cdr3_aa: ATSASGSYEQY

v_call: TRBV10-1
j_call: TRBJ1-6
cdr3_aa: ASSDGSYNSPLH

v_call: TRBV19
j_call: TRBJ2-1
cdr3_aa: ASSIPAGGYNEQF

v_call: TRBV19
j_call: TRBJ1-5
cdr3_aa: ASIPAPGVDQPQH

v_call: TRBV3-1
j_call: TRBJ2-3
cdr3_aa: ASSQRLVTGRDSDTQY

v_call: TRBV2
j_call: TRBJ2-1
cdr3_aa: ASSRRTEQF

v_call: TRBV5-1
j_call: TRBJ2-5
cdr3_aa: ASSRPTETQY

v_call: TRBV9
j_call: TRBJ1-6
cdr3_aa: ASSVDGGGRGYSPLH

v_call: TRBV12-3/TRBV12-4
j_call: TRBJ2-7
cdr3_aa: ASSLQQSYEQY

v_call: TRBV2
j_call: TRBJ1-2
cdr3_aa: ASKQGTYGYT

v_call: TRBV5-6
j_call: TRBJ2-3
cdr3_aa: ASSFRTSGRPSTDTQY

v_call: TRBV5-1
j_call: TRBJ1-4
cdr3_aa: ASSLAAYEKLF

v_call: TRBV24-1
j_call: TRBJ2-3
cdr3_aa: ATSDARLSTDTQY

v_call: TRBV20-1
j_call: TRBJ1-4
cdr3_aa: SARRGTGGEKLF

v_call: TRBV7-2
j_call: TRBJ2-3
cdr3_aa: ASSRPYLTDTQY

v_call: TRBV19
j_call: TRBJ1-1
cdr3_aa: ASSPGGWNTEAF

v_call: TRBV19
j_call: TRBJ1-3
cdr3_aa: ASMKRSSGNTIY

v_call: TRBV4-1
j_call: TRBJ1-6
cdr3_aa: ASSPSERGSGYNSPLH